The T cell receptor beta chain described here comes from a study of human T cells and chemical hapten exposure. The study, taken as a whole, reports: PT1 expanded TCR counts correlated positively with patch test score.

Time point: pre-sensitization, week 0. The treatment was: therapeutic diphenylcyclopropenone sensitization with weekly scalp DPC. Unfractionated whole blood was the source of the extracted total RNA. CDR3 length equals 14 residues. CDR1 and CDR2 from the germline V gene are MNHNY and SVGAGI (reference sequence). V lost 5 bases, J lost 6 bases, and 8 bases stayed unmatched. During construction of the library, unique molecular identifiers were attached to individual cDNA molecules for quantitative, reproducible TCR counting. In the original workflow: With a range of about 23,224 to 690,600, the median per sample was roughly 97,000 TCRs. TCRdb re-called the RACE reads through MiXCR, storing one row per CDR3 protein. The V and J calls and clone size come from TCRdb's table, not from the authors' own analysis. The sample holds tens of thousands of distinct CDR3 sequences, around 9.9% seen once. The sample holds many counts of this clonotype. Its antigen remains unidentified.

The TCR originated in a woman between 50 and 59 years old with alopecia areata. Some clones in this sample may be carry-over from other donors' samples. The chain links TRBV6-6 to TRBJ2-7; 9 bases align to TRBD1. This material consisted of whole blood, taken in connection with sensitization to the hapten diphenylcyclopropenone (DPC). The CDR3 region is CASSPPGQGSEQYF. CDR3 nucleotides: TGTGCCAGCAGTCCTCCGGGACAGGGCTCCGAGCAGTACTTC.